The 5 T cell receptor beta chains below were found in one sample sequenced in a study of blood T cell repertoires in COVID-19. The data were produced by immunoSEQ multiplex PCR, yet TCRdb's version contains in-frame clones alone and is incomplete. The data contain 120,000 or so clones, roughly 80% of them singletons. The material sequenced was peripheral blood. Every receptor here comes from a human donor in a cohort sampled during active COVID-19.

The genes are TRBV5-4 and TRBJ1-2, with 8 bases lining up with TRBD1. The CDR3 is made up of 13 amino acids. With 4 bases clipped from V and 8 bases from J, the junction kept 7 bases outside the gene matches. The germline V gene has CDR1 SGHNT and CDR2 YYREEE (reference sequence). CDR3 sequence reads: CASSVGQGGGYTF. The CDR3 DNA is TGTGCCAGCAGCGTTGGACAGGGAGGCGGCTACACCTTC.

V is TRBV10-1 and J is TRBJ2-1; 9 nucleotides match TRBD1. CDR3 length equals 17 residues. V shed 5 bases, J shed 6 bases, and the junction held 14 bases outside the gene matches. Germline assignment: CDR1 WNHNN and CDR2 SYGVQD (reference sequence). CDR3 DNA: TGCGCCAGCAGTCTGAGCCTGGGACAGGGAAAATCCAATGAGCAGTTCTTC. This codes for CASSLSLGQGKSNEQFF.

This chain joins TRBV10-2 and TRBJ2-5, with 9 nucleotides matching TRBD2. The CDR3 has 14 amino acids. Germline CDR1 reads WSHSY; CDR2 reads SAAADI. J lost 5 bases, V lost 6 bases, and 7 bases had no gene match. Here the CDR3 DNA reads TGCGCCAGCAGGCCGGGACTAGCCTTGGAGACCCAGTACTTC. The encoded protein is CASRPGLALETQYF.

This clone was detected a few times. This rearrangement joins TRBV18 to TRBJ2-2; D is undetermined. Looked up from germline, CDR1 is KGHSH and CDR2 is LQKENI. This CDR3 has 14 amino acids. Between the trimmed V and J ends, which lost 2 bases and 2 bases, there was a span of 6 bases. The CDR3 sequence is CASSPELNTGELFF. Here the CDR3 DNA reads TGTGCCAGCTCACCAGAACTCAACACCGGGGAGCTGTTTTTT. Full variable domain (rest looked up from reference TRBV18 and TRBJ2-2): NAGVMQNPRHLVRRRGQEARLRCSPMKGHSHVYWYRQLPEEGLKFMVYLQKENIIDESGMPKERFSAEFPKEGPSILRIQQVVRGDSAAYFCASSPELNTGELFFGEGSRLTVL.

V usage is TRBV7-2 and J usage is TRBJ2-7, with D possibly matching TRBD1 (6 bases). Trimming left V 0 bases short and J 9 bases short, with 12 bases between. This CDR3 comprises 13 residues. Germline V gives CDR1 SGHTA, CDR2 FQGNSA. CDR3 loop: CASSLAPGVGQYF. Written as DNA, the CDR3 is TGTGCCAGCAGCTTAGCCCCAGGGGTAGGGCAGTACTTC.